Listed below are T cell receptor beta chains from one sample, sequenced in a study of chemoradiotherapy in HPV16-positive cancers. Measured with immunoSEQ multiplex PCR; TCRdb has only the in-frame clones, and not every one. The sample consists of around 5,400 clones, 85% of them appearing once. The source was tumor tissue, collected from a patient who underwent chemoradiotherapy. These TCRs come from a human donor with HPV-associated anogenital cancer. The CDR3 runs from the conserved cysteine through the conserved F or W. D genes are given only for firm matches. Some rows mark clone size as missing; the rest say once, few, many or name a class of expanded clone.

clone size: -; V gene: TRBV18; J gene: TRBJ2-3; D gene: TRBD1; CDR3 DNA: TGTGCCAGCTCACCAGGAGCCGCGACAGGGATCACAGATACGCAGTATTTT; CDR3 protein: CASSPGAATGITDTQYF
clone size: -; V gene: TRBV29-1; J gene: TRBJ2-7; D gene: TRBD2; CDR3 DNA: TGCAGCGTTGGACAAGGGACTAGCGCGAAGTACGAGCAGTACTTC; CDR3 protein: CSVGQGTSAKYEQYF
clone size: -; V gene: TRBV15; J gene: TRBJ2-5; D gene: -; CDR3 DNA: TGTGCCACCAGCAGGGCGGGACCCACCCAAGAGACCCAGTACTTC; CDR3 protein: CATSRAGPTQETQYF
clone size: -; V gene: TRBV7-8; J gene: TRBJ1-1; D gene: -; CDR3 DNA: TGTGCCAGCAGCGAACTCGGGACTTCAATCATGAACACTGAAGCTTTCTTT; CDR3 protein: CASSELGTSIMNTEAFF
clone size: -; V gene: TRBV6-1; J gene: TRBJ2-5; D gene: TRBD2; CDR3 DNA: TGTGCCAGCAGTTTCCGTAGGACTAGCGAAGAGACCCAGTACTTC; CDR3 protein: CASSFRRTSEETQYF
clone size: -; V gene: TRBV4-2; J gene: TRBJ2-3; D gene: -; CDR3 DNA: TGTGCCAGCAGCCAAGACAAGGGAGATACGCAGTATTTT; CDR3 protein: CASSQDKGDTQYF
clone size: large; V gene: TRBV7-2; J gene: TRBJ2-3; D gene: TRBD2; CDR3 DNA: TGTGCCAGCAGCTTAGGCCTGGGCTCTGGGGGGGCAGATACGCAGTATTTT; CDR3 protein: CASSLGLGSGGADTQYF
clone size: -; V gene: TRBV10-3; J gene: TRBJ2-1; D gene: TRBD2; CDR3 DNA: TGTGCCATCCAACGGGGGGGCCGGAATGAGCAGTTCTTC; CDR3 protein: CAIQRGGRNEQFF
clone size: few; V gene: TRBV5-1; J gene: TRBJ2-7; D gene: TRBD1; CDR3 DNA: TGCGCCAGCAGCTTTGGGACAGGGGTCAACGAGCAGTACTTC; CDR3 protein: CASSFGTGVNEQYF
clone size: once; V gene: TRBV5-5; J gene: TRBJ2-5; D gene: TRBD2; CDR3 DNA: TGTGCCAGCAGCATTCTCTTGGCGGGGGTAGGAGAGACCCAGTACTTC; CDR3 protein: CASSILLAGVGETQYF
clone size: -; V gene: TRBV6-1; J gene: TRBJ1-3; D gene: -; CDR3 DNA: TGTGCCAGCAAAATGAACTCTGGAAACACCATATATTTT; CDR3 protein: CASKMNSGNTIYF
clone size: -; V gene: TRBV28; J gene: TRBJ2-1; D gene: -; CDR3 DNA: TGTGCCAGCAGCCGAGGGGGGAAAGAGGTTGAGCAGTTCTTC; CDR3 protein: CASSRGGKEVEQFF
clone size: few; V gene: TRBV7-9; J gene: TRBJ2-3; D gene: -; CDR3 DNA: TGTGCCAGCAGCTTTGGGCAGGGGATCACAGATACGCAGTATTTT; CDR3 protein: CASSFGQGITDTQYF
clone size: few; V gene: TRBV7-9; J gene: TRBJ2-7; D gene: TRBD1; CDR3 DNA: TGTGCCAGCAGCAGGGACAGGGTAGCCGAGCAGTACTTC; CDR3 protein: CASSRDRVAEQYF
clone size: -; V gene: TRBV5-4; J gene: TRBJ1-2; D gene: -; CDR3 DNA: TGTGCCAGCAGCGTGCCGGGGGGGTCTCAGCGGCCTAACTATGGCTACACCTTC; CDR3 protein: CASSVPGGSQRPNYGYTF
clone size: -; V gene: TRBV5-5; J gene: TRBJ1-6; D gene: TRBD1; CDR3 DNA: TGTGCCAGCAGCTTGGGTAGCCGGGACAGTAGGTCACCCCTCCACTTT; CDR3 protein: CASSLGSRDSRSPLHF
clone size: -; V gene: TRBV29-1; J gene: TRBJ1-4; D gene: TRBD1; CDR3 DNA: TGCAGCGTCCACTACAGGGGGGCTAATGAAAAACTGTTTTTT; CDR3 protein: CSVHYRGANEKLFF
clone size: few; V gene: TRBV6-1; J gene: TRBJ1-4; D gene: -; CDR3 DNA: TGTGCCAGCAGAGAGGTGTCCGAAAAACTGTTTTTT; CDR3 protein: CASREVSEKLFF
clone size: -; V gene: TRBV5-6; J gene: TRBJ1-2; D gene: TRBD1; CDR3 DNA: TGTGCCAGCAGCTTGTATACGGACAGGGTGTCGGGCTACACCTTC; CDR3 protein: CASSLYTDRVSGYTF
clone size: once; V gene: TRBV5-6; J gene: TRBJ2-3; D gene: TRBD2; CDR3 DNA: TGTGCCAGCAGCCGACGGGGACTAGCAGATACGCAGTATTTT; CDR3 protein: CASSRRGLADTQYF
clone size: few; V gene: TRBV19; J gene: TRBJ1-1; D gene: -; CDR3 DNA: TGTGCCAGTTCGATGTGGACTAACACTGAAGCTTTCTTT; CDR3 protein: CASSMWTNTEAFF
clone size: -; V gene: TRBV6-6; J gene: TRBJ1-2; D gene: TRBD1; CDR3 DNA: TGTGCCAGCAGTTACGAGACAGGGGCCGGAGGCTACACCTTC; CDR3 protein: CASSYETGAGGYTF
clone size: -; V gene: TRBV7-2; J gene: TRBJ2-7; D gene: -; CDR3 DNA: TGTGCCAGCAGTCCCGGGACCTACGAGCAGTACTTC; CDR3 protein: CASSPGTYEQYF
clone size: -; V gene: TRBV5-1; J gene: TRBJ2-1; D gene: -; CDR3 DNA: TGCGCCAGCAGCTTGGATCAGAGCACTCTCAATGAGCAGTTCTTC; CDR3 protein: CASSLDQSTLNEQFF
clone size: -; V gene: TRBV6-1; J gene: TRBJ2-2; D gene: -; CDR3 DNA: TGTGCCAGCAGTGATAGTGACAGGCTGTACACCGGGGAGCTGTTTTTT; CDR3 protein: CASSDSDRLYTGELFF
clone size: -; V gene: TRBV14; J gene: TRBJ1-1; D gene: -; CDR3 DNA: TGTGCCAGCAGCCAAGAATTCACTGAAGCTTTCTTT; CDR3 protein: CASSQEFTEAFF
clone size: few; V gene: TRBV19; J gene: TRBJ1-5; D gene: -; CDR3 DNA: TGTGCCAGTAGTATCCCCGACGGCAATCAGCCCCAGCATTTT; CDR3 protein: CASSIPDGNQPQHF
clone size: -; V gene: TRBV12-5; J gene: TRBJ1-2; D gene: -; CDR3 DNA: TGTGCTAGTGGTCTCGCAAGGCGAGCTAACTATGGCTACACCTTC; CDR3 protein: CASGLARRANYGYTF
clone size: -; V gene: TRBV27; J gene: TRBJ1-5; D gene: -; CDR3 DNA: TGTGCCAGCAGTTTAACGGACGGGGGGAATCAGCCCCAGCATTTT; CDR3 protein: CASSLTDGGNQPQHF
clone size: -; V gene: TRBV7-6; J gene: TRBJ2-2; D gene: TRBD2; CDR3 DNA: TGTGCCAGCAGAGATCTAGCGGGGGGCAGTTTAACCGGGGAGCTGTTTTTT; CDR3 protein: CASRDLAGGSLTGELFF
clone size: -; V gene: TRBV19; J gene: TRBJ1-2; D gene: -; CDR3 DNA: TGTGCCAGTAGCCAAGATCGTGCCCTTGGCTACACCTTC; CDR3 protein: CASSQDRALGYTF
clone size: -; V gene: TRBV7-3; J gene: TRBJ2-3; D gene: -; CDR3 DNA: TGTGCCAGCAGCTTAAATGGGGCTATAAAAAGCACAGATACGCAGTATTTT; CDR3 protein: CASSLNGAIKSTDTQYF
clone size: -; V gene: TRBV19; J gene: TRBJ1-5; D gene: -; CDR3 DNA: TGTGCCAGTAGTATTTTGGACAGCAATCAGCCCCAGCATTTT; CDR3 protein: CASSILDSNQPQHF
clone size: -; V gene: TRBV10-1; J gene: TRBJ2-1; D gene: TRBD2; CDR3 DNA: TGCGCCAGCAGTGACCTAGCGGGGGGTCTCGATGAGCAGTTCTTC; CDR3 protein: CASSDLAGGLDEQFF
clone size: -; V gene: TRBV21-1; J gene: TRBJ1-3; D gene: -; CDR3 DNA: TGTGCCAGCAGCAAGGGGTCTGGAAACACCATATATTTT; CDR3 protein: CASSKGSGNTIYF
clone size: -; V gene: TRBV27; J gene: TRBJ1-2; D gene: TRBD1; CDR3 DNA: TGTGCCAGCAGCCTGGGACAGGCCTATGGCTACACCTTC; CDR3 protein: CASSLGQAYGYTF
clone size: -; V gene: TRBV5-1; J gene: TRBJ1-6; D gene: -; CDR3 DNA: TGCGCCAGCAGCCCGGGACAAATCGGTTCACCCCTCCACTTT; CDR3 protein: CASSPGQIGSPLHF
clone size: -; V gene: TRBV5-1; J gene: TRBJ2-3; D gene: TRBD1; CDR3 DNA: TGCGCCAGCAGCCCCGGACAGGTGGCTAGGTATACGCAGTATTTT; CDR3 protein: CASSPGQVARYTQYF
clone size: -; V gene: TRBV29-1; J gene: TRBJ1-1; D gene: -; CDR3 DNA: TGCAGCGTTCTCCTGACGGGACGGGGGGGGAACACTGAAGCTTTCTTT; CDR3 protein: CSVLLTGRGGNTEAFF
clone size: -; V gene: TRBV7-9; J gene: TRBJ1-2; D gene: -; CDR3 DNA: TGTGCCAGCAGCTCCCGGCAGGGTAGGGCCTATGGCTACACCTTC; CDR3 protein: CASSSRQGRAYGYTF
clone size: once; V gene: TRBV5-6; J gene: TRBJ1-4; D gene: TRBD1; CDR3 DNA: TGTGCCAGCAGCATAGAGGGACAGGGGGCGGGAAAACTGTTTTTT; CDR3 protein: CASSIEGQGAGKLFF
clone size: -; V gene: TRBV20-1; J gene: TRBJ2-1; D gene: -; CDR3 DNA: TGCAGTGCTAGTGACCATGAGCAGTTCTTC; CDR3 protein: CSASDHEQFF
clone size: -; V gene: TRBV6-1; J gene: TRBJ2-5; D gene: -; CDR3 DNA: TGTGCCAGCAGTCTTGACAGGACGACCCAGTACTTC; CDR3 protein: CASSLDRTTQYF
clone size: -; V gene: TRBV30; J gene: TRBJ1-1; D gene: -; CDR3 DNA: TGTGCCTGGAGTGCCCGGGACACTGAAGCTTTCTTT; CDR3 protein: CAWSARDTEAFF